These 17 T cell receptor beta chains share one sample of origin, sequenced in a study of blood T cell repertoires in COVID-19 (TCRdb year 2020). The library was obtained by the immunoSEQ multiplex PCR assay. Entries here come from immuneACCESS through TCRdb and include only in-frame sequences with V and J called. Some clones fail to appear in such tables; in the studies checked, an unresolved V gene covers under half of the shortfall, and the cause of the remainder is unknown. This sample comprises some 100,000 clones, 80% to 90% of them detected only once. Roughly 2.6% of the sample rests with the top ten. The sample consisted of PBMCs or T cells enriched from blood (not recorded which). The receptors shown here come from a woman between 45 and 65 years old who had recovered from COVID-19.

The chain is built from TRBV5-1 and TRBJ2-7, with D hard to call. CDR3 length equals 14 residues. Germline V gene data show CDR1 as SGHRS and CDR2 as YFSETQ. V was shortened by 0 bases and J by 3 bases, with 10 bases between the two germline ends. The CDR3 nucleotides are TGCGCCAGCAGCTTGGATGGGCTAAGCTACGAGCAGTACTTC. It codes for CASSLDGLSYEQYF.

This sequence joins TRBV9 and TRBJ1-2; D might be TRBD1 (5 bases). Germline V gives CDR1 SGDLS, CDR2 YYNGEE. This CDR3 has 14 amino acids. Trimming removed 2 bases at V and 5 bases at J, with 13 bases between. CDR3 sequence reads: CASSVDSNRYGYTF. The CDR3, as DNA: TGTGCCAGCAGCGTTGACAGTAATAGGTATGGCTACACCTTC.

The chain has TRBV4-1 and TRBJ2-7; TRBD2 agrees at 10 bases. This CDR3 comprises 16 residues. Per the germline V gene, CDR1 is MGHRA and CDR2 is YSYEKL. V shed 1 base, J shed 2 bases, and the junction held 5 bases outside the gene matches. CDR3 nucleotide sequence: TGCGCCAGCAGCCAAGGAACAGCGGGAGGGGCCTACGAGCAGTACTTC. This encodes CASSQGTAGGAYEQYF.

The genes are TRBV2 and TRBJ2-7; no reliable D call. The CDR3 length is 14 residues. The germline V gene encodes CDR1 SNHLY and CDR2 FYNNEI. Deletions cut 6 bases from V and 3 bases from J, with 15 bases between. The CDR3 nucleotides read TGTGCCAGCAGGAACGAAATGAGATTCTACGAGCAGTACTTC. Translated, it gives CASRNEMRFYEQYF.

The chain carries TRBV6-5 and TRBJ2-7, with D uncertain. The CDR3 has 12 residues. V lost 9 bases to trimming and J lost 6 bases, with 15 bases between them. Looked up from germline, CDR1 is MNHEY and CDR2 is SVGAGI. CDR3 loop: CASTSQVTEQYF. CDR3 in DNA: TGTGCCAGTACTTCGCAGGTTACCGAGCAGTACTTC.

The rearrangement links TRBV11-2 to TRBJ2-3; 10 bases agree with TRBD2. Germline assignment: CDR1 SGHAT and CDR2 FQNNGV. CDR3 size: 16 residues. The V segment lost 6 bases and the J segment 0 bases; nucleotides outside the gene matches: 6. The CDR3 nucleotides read TGTGCCAGCAGTTGGAGCGGGAGGGAAAGCACAGATACGCAGTATTTT. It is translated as CASSWSGRESTDTQYF.

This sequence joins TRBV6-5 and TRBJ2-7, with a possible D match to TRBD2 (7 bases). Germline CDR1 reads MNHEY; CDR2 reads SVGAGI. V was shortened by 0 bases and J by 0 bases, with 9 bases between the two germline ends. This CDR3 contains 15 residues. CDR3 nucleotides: TGTGCCAGCAGTTACTCTGGGGGGGCCTCCTACGAGCAGTACTTC. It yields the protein CASSYSGGASYEQYF.

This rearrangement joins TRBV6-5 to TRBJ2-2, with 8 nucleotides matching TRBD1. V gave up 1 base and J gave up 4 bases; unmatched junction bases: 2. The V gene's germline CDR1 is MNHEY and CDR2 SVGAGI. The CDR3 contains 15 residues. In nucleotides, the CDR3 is TGTGCCAGCAGTTACTATGGACAGGGCACCGGGGAGCTGTTTTTT. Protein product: CASSYYGQGTGELFF.

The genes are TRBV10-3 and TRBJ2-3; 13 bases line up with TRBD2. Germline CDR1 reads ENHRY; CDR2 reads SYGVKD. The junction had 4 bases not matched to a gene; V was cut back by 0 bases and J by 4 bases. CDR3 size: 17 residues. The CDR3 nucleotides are TGTGCCATCAGTGAGTCTAGCACTAGCGGGGGGGCAGATACGCAGTATTTT. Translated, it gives CAISESSTSGGADTQYF.

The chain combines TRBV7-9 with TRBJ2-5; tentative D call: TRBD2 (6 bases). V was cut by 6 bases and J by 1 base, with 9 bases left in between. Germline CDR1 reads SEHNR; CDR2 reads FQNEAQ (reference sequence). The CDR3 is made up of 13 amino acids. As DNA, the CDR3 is TGTGCCAGCAGGGGGGGTCCCCAAGAGACCCAGTACTTC. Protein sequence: CASRGGPQETQYF.

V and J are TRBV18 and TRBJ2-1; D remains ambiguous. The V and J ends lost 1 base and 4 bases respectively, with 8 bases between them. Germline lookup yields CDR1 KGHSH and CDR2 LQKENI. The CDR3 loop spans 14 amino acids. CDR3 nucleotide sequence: TGTGCCAGCTCACCACGTCAGGCTTACAATGAGCAGTTCTTC. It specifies CASSPRQAYNEQFF.

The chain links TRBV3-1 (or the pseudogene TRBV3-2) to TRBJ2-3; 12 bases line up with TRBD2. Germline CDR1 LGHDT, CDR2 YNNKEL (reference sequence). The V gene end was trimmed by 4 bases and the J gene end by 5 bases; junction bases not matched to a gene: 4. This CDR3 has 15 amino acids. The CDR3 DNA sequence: TGTGCCAGCAGCCCTAGCGGGAGGGCAGTAGATACGCAGTATTTT. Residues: CASSPSGRAVDTQYF.

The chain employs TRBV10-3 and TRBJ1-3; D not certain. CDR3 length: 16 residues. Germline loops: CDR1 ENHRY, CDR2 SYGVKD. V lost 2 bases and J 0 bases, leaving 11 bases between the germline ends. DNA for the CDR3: TGTGCCATCAGTGAGGCGAGTTATTCCTCTGGAAACACCATATATTTT. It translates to CAISEASYSSGNTIYF.

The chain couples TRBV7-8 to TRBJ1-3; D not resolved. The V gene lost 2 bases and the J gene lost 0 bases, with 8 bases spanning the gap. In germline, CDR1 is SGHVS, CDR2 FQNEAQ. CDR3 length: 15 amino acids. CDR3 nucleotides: TGTGCCAGCAGCTTACGACTATACTCTGGAAACACCATATATTTT. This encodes CASSLRLYSGNTIYF.

This CDR3 is CAWSGSGTGDEKLFF. In DNA form, the CDR3 reads TGTGCCTGGAGCGGATCCGGGACAGGGGATGAAAAACTGTTTTTT. V and J are TRBV30 and TRBJ1-4; 10 positions match TRBD1. The J segment lost 6 bases and the V segment lost 3 bases, leaving 7 bases of the junction unmatched. The CDR3 extends over 15 amino acids. Germline V gives CDR1 GTSNPN, CDR2 SVGIG (reference sequence).

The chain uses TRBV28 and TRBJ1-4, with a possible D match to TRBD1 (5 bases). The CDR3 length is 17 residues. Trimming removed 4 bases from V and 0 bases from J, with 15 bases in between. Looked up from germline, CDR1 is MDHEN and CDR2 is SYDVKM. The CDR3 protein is CASSSLRDSTTNEKLFF. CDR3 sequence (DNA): TGTGCCAGCAGTTCTCTACGCGACAGTACAACTAATGAAAAACTGTTTTTT.

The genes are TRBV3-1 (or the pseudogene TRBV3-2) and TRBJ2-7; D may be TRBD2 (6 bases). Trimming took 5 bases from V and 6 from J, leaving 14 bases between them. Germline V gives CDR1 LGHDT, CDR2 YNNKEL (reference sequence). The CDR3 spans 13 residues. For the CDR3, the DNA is TGTGCCAGCAGCGCCCTTAGCGGAACCGAGCAGTACTTC. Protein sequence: CASSALSGTEQYF.